This T cell receptor (beta chain) appears in the sequencing data of a study of OX40 agonist ivuxolimab in advanced cancers. Study background: Cohort: roughly 79% men, mean age approximately 66, aged roughly 23 to 79. Whole-study results and caveats: At 0.1 to 3.0 mg/kg and by week 6, clonal expansion occurred in CD4+ and CD8+ blood T cells.

The germline V and J ends were trimmed by 7 bases and 6 bases, with 18 bases remaining between them. Looked up from germline, CDR1 is MNHEY and CDR2 is SVGAGI. The CDR3 runs 14 residues. On this clone itself: Its antigen is still unknown.

Generated by immunoSEQ multiplex PCR, the TCRdb table keeps only in-frame clones and is missing some. The table shows about 75,000 clones, with roughly 85% occurring only once. Sequenced material: CD4+ or CD8+ T cells sorted from blood, taken in a trial of the OX40 agonist ivuxolimab. J is TRBJ1-2 and V is TRBV6-5; D is unclear. This clonotype was sampled from an adult with an advanced solid tumor such as melanoma, head and neck, liver or kidney cancer. CDR3 coding DNA: TGTGCCAGCACCCCCGCCATTGAGGGCCATGGCTACACCTTC. Amino acids: CASTPAIEGHGYTF.